This entry features one T cell receptor (beta chain) sequence. This specimen belongs to a study of T cells expressing NK-cell markers. UMIs were included in TCR beta cDNA generated by 5'RACE template switching. TCRdb reprocessed the 5' RACE reads and keeps a single row for each CDR3 protein, giving no DNA. The listing records about 380,000 distinct CDR3 sequences. The CDR3 extends over 15 amino acids. Germline CDR1 reads LGHDT; CDR2 reads YNNKEL (reference sequence). Sequencing was done on a sample of blood T cells: a sorted CD56 or NKG2C T cell subset, CD4+ or CD8+ T cells, or bulk PBMC T cells (not recorded which). The chain has TRBV3-1 and TRBJ2-7; there is no DNA to check the TCRdb D call of TRBD2. The clonotype comes from a man between 18 and 69 years old in good health. The CDR3 loop reads CASSQELAGGKEQYF.